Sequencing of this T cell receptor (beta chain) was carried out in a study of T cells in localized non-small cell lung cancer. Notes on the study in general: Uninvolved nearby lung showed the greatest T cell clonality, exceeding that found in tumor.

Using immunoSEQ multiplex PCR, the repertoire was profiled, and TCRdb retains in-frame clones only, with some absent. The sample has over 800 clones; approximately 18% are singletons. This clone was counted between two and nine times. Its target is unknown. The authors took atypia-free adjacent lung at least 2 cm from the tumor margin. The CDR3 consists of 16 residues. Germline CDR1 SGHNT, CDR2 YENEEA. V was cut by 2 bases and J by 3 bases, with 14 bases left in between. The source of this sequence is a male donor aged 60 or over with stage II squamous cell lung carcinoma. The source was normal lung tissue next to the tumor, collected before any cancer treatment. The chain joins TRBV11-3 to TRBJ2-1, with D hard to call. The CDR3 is CASSLNSLTSYNEQFF. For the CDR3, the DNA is TGTGCCAGCAGCTTAAACTCCCTCACCAGCTACAATGAGCAGTTCTTC.